One sample yielded the 21 T cell receptor beta chains listed below, sequenced in a study of cytotoxic CD8 clonotypes in ibrutinib-treated CLL. Measured with immunoSEQ multiplex PCR; TCRdb has only the in-frame clones, and not every one. The table includes some 120,000 clones, approximately 81% detected once. Source: PBMCs, taken after 24 months of ibrutinib treatment. The source of these receptors is a human donor with chronic lymphocytic leukemia.

CDR3 protein: CASSEFLGQRNTGELFF. The CDR3 DNA reads TGCGCCAGCAGTGAGTTTTTGGGACAGCGAAACACCGGGGAGCTGTTTTTT. V is TRBV10-2 and J is TRBJ2-2, with 7 positions matching TRBD1. CDR1 is WSHSY and CDR2 is SAAADI in the germline V gene. V lost 1 base, J lost 2 bases, and 7 bases stayed unmatched. The CDR3 consists of 17 residues.

This rearrangement joins TRBV27 to TRBJ1-4; 8 bases align to TRBD1. Germline-derived CDR1 and CDR2 are MNHEY and SMNVEV (reference sequence). This CDR3 spans 15 amino acids. Germline trimming cut 4 bases from V and 4 bases from J; bases unmatched to any gene: 5. The CDR3 loop reads CASSSRQGHNEKLFF. The DNA of the CDR3 is TGTGCCAGCAGTTCCCGACAGGGGCATAATGAAAAACTGTTTTTT.

V and J are TRBV10-3 and TRBJ2-4; 8 bases are a match to TRBD1. The CDR3 spans 14 residues. The junction had 10 bases not matched to a gene; V was cut back by 7 bases and J by 8 bases. Germline V gene sequence: CDR1 ENHRY, CDR2 SYGVKD. This chain's CDR3 is CAIKPGQEVDIQYF. The CDR3 nucleotides read TGTGCCATCAAACCGGGACAGGAGGTAGACATTCAGTACTTC.

The table lists this clone with a count of one. The CDR3 region is CASSEGGSGNTIYF. The CDR3 DNA reads as TGTGCCAGCAGTGAGGGGGGCTCTGGAAACACCATATATTTT. The chain links TRBV6-1 to TRBJ1-3; D might be TRBD1 (5 bases). Trimming cost V 3 bases and J 0 bases, with 6 bases left between them. The CDR3 runs 14 residues. CDR1 MNHNS and CDR2 SASEGT come from the germline V gene.

This chain connects TRBV25-1 to TRBJ2-1; 7 nucleotides match TRBD1. Germline loops: CDR1 MGHDK, CDR2 SYGVNS. The CDR3 runs to 16 residues. Trimming took 2 bases from V and 3 from J; bases not matched to a gene: 7. The CDR3 DNA sequence: TGTGCCAGCAGTGAAAGCGGTCGACAGGGCTACAATGAGCAGTTCTTC. It encodes CASSESGRQGYNEQFF.

The V call is TRBV7-9, the J call TRBJ2-5, with 9 bases matching TRBD1. With the DNA end fitting TRBJ2-7 better, the J assignment may be wrong. The germline gives CDR1 SEHNR, CDR2 FQNEAQ (reference sequence). The CDR3 spans 14 residues. The DNA for the CDR3 is TGTGCCAGCAGCTGGGGACAGGGTGCCTACGAGCAGTACTTC. It is translated as CASSWGQGAYEQYF.

V is TRBV7-9 and J is TRBJ2-3, with D possibly being TRBD2 (6 bases). The V gene lost 1 base and the J gene lost 1 base, with 9 bases spanning the gap. Germline loops: CDR1 SEHNR, CDR2 FQNEAQ (reference sequence). The CDR3 is made up of 15 amino acids. CDR3 loop: CASSLVSGGTDTQYF. Here the CDR3 DNA reads TGTGCCAGCAGCTTAGTTTCGGGGGGCACAGATACGCAGTATTTT.

The rearrangement joins TRBV5-1 to TRBJ2-7; 8 nucleotides match TRBD1. CDR1 and CDR2 (germline): SGHRS, YFSETQ. V dropped 4 bases and J dropped 2; count of bases not matched to a gene: 5. The CDR3 contains 14 residues. CDR3 sequence (DNA): TGCGCCAGCAGCCCAGACAGGGGCCCCTACGAGCAGTACTTC. This translates into CASSPDRGPYEQYF.

This chain uses TRBV11-2 with TRBJ1-4; unclear D gene. V shed 3 bases and J shed 6 bases, with 11 bases lying between them. The germline CDR1 and CDR2 sequences are SGHAT and FQNNGV. This CDR3 has 14 residues. This CDR3 is CASSFHTGDEKLFF. The CDR3 DNA is TGTGCCAGCAGCTTCCACACGGGAGATGAAAAACTGTTTTTT.

This chain links TRBV4-3 with TRBJ1-4; D is ambiguous. Germline V CDR1 and CDR2: LGHNA, YSLEER. The CDR3 covers 15 residues. Deletions cut 0 bases from V and 8 bases from J, with 13 bases between. CDR3 region: CASSQDRLRYEKLFF. In DNA form, the CDR3 reads TGCGCCAGCAGCCAAGATCGACTGAGGTACGAAAAACTGTTTTTT.

The rearrangement links TRBV10-3 to TRBJ2-2; the D call may be TRBD1 or TRBD2 (5 bases each). The germline V gene encodes CDR1 ENHRY and CDR2 SYGVKD. The CDR3 sequence is 16 residues long. With 2 bases removed from V and 4 bases from J, the gap between germline ends came to 14 bases. In nucleotides, the CDR3 is TGTGCCATCAGTGAGGGGGACCCGGTCGGCACCGGGGAGCTGTTTTTT. This encodes CAISEGDPVGTGELFF.

This clone came up once. The genes are TRBV7-9 and TRBJ2-2; D unclear. Trimming took 5 bases from V and 3 from J, leaving 4 bases between them. The CDR3 is 12 amino acids. CDR1 and CDR2 (germline): SEHNR, FQNEAQ (reference sequence). The CDR3 loop reads CASSGDTGELFF. CDR3 DNA: TGTGCCAGCAGCGGAGACACCGGGGAGCTGTTTTTT. The variable domain in full, completed from reference TRBV7-9 and TRBJ2-2, reads DTGVSQNPRHKITKRGQNVTFRCDPISEHNRLYWYRQTLGQGPEFLTYFQNEAQLEKSRLLSDRFSAERPKGSFSTLEIQRTEQGDSAMYLCASSGDTGELFFGEGSRLTVL.

In its sample, this clone was seen once. The rearrangement joins TRBV29-1 to TRBJ1-2; a possible D gene is TRBD1 (5 bases). CDR3 length equals 14 residues. Trimming stripped 6 bases from V and 1 base from J, with 15 bases between. The V gene's germline CDR1 is SQVTM and CDR2 ANQGSEA. DNA of the CDR3: TGCAGCGTCGCAGCCGGGACGGATAACTATGGCTACACCTTC. This translates into CSVAAGTDNYGYTF.

The V and J genes are TRBV5-1 and TRBJ1-2; TRBD1 matches 10 bases. Germline CDR1 is SGHRS and CDR2 is YFSETQ. The CDR3 runs 16 residues. Trimming cost V 3 bases and J 4 bases; bases outside gene matches: 9. As DNA, the CDR3 is TGCGCCAGCAGCTCGGGACAGGGGCCGGGTACCTATGGCTACACCTTC. Translated: CASSSGQGPGTYGYTF.

This rearrangement joins TRBV5-5 to TRBJ1-5, with D possibly being TRBD1 (5 bases). Germline loops: CDR1 SGHKS, CDR2 YYEKEE (reference sequence). V was shortened by 0 bases and J by 6 bases, with 13 bases between the two germline ends. The CDR3 length is 15 residues. The CDR3 protein is CASSLGGGAGQPQHF. The CDR3 DNA is TGTGCCAGCAGCTTGGGAGGTGGGGCGGGTCAGCCCCAGCATTTT.

The gene calls are TRBV4-3 and TRBJ2-2, with TRBD1 matching 7 bases. The CDR3 extends over 14 amino acids. In germline, CDR1 is LGHNA, CDR2 YSLEER. V gave up 2 bases and J gave up 7 bases; unmatched junction bases: 4. The CDR3 DNA reads as TGCGCCAGCAGCCAAACCGGGACAGTCGGGGAGCTGTTTTTT. Its translation is CASSQTGTVGELFF.

The V call is TRBV6-1, the J call TRBJ2-7; D could derive from TRBD1 or TRBD2 (5 bases each). Germline V gives CDR1 MNHNS, CDR2 SASEGT. The V end lost 8 bases, the J end lost 2 bases, and 16 bases lay between the germline ends. The CDR3 is 14 residues long. The CDR3 protein is CASLSGTATYEQYF. The CDR3 DNA reads as TGTGCCAGCCTATCGGGGACGGCGACCTACGAGCAGTACTTC.

The genes are TRBV5-4 and TRBJ2-7; the match to TRBD1 covers 7 bases. Unmatched junction bases numbered 6, after V lost 4 bases and J lost 5 bases. Germline V gene data show CDR1 as SGHNT and CDR2 as YYREEE (reference sequence). CDR3 length equals 13 residues. This CDR3 is CASSITGANEQYF. The CDR3 DNA sequence: TGTGCCAGCAGCATTACAGGGGCAAACGAGCAGTACTTC. Using reference TRBV5-4 and TRBJ2-7 for the parts outside the CDR3, the full variable domain is ETGVTQSPTHLIKTRGQQVTLRCSSQSGHNTVSWYQQALGQGPQFIFQYYREEENGRGNFPPRFSGLQFPNYSSELNVNALELDDSALYLCASSITGANEQYFGPGTRLTVT.

Only one count was recorded for this clone. This sequence joins TRBV14 and TRBJ2-7, with D unclear. The CDR3 has 12 amino acids. V lost 2 bases and J 4 bases, leaving 6 bases between the germline ends. In germline, CDR1 is SGHDN, CDR2 FVKESK. The CDR3 region has the DNA TGTGCCAGCAGCCAAAATAGTTACGAGCAGTACTTC. Translating gives CASSQNSYEQYF.

CDR3 nucleotides: TGTGCCAGCAGCTTAGACCTGACAGAGGCGTACACCGGGGAGCTGTTTTTT. It yields the protein CASSLDLTEAYTGELFF. The chain joins TRBV11-2 to TRBJ2-2; D may be TRBD1 (5 bases). Trimming removed 0 bases from V and 3 bases from J, with 14 bases in between. The germline CDR1 and CDR2 sequences are SGHAT and FQNNGV. The CDR3 is 17 amino acids.

CDR3 coding DNA: TGTGCCAGCAGCTTAGGCCTCGGGACACCTCAAGAGACCCAGTACTTC. Amino acid sequence: CASSLGLGTPQETQYF. The chain uses TRBV13 and TRBJ2-5, with D tentatively TRBD1 (6 bases). Trimming stripped 0 bases from V and 2 bases from J, with 13 bases between. The CDR3 is 16 residues long. Germline CDR1 and CDR2: PRHDT and FYEKMQ (reference sequence).